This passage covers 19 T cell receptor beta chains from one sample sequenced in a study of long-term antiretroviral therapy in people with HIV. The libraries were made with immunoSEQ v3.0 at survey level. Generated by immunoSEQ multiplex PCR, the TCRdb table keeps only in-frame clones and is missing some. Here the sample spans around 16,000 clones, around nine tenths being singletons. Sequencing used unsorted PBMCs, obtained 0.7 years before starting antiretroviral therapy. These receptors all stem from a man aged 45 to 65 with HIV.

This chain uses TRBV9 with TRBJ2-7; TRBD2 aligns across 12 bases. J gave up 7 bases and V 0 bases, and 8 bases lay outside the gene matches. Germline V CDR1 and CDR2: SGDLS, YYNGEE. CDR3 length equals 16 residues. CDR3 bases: TGTGCCAGCAGCGTAGATAAACTAGCGGGAGGTGGAGAGCAGTACTTC. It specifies CASSVDKLAGGGEQYF.

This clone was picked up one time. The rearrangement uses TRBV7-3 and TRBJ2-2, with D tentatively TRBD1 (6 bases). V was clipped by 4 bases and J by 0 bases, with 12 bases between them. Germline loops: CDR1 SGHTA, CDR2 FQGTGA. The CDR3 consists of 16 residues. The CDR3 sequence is CASSSTQGSNTGELFF. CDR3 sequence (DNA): TGTGCCAGCAGCTCTACCCAGGGGTCGAACACCGGGGAGCTGTTTTTT.

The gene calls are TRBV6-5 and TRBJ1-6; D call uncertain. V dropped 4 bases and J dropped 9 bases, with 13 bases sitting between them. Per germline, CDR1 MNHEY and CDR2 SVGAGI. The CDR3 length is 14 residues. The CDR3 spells CASSSVWGGSPLHF. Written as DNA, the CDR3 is TGTGCCAGCAGTTCTGTTTGGGGAGGTTCACCCCTCCACTTT.

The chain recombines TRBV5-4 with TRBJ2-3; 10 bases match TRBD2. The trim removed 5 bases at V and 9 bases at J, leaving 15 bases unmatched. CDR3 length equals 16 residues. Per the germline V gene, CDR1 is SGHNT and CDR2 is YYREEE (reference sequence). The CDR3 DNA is TGTGCCAGCAGGGTCTCCACCGGGACTAGCGAATCGACGCAGTATTTT. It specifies CASRVSTGTSESTQYF.

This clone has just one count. For the CDR3, the DNA is TGCGCCAGCAGCTTAGGGGAGAACACTGAAGCTTTCTTT. Protein product: CASSLGENTEAFF. The chain recombines TRBV5-1 with TRBJ1-1, with D tentatively TRBD1 (5 bases). The V end was cut by 2 bases, the J end by 1 base, with 6 bases between. In germline, CDR1 is SGHRS, CDR2 YFSETQ. CDR3 length: 13 amino acids. The full variable domain, its missing parts supplied by reference TRBV5-1 and TRBJ1-1, is KAGVTQTPRYLIKTRGQQVTLSCSPISGHRSVSWYQQTPGQGLQFLFEYFSETQRNKGNFPGRFSGRQFSNSRSEMNVSTLELGDSALYLCASSLGENTEAFFGQGTRLTVV.

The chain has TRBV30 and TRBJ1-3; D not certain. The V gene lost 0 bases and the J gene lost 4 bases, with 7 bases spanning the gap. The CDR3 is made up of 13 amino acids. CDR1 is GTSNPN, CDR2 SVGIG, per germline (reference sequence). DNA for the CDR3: TGTGCCTGGAGTGTACTCGGCGGAAACACCATATATTTT. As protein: CAWSVLGGNTIYF.

CDR3 region: CASSYSKWDSLVQYF. The CDR3 coding sequence is TGTGCCAGCAGTTACTCGAAGTGGGACTCCTTGGTGCAGTACTTC. The chain joins TRBV6-5 to TRBJ2-7; a weak D match, TRBD2 (6 bases). Between the trimmed V and J ends, which lost 0 bases and 9 bases, there was a span of 18 bases. Germline CDR1 reads MNHEY; CDR2 reads SVGAGI. This CDR3 has 15 residues.

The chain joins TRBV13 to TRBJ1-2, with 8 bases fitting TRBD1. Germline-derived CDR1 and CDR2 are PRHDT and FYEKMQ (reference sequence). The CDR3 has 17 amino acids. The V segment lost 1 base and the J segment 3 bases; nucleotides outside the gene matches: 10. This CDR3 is CASSLDEAGGRYYGYTF. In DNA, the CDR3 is TGTGCCAGCAGCTTAGATGAGGCAGGGGGCCGTTACTATGGCTACACCTTC.

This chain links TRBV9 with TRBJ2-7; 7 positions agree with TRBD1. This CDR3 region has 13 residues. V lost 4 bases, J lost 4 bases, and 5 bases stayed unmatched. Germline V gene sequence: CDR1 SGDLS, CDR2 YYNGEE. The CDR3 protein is CASSRSQGYEQYF. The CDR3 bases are TGTGCCAGCAGCCGATCACAGGGGTACGAGCAGTACTTC. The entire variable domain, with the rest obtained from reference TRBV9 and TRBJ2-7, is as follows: DSGVTQTPKHLITATGQRVTLRCSPRSGDLSVYWYQQSLDQGLQFLIQYYNGEERAKGNILERFSAQQFPDLHSELNLSSLELGDSALYFCASSRSQGYEQYFGPGTRLTVT.

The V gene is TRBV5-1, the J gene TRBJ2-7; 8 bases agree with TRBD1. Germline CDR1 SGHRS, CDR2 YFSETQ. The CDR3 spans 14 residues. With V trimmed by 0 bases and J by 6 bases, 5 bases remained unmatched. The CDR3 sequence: CASSLDGQGSEQYF. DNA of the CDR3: TGCGCCAGCAGCTTGGATGGACAGGGTAGCGAGCAGTACTTC.

Written as DNA, the CDR3 is TGCGCCAGCAGCTTGAGGACAGCGAACACCGGGGAGCTGTTTTTT. Amino acid sequence: CASSLRTANTGELFF. The chain combines TRBV5-1 with TRBJ2-2, with D possibly matching TRBD1 (6 bases). V was shortened by 1 base and J by 0 bases, with 7 bases between the two germline ends. The V gene's germline CDR1 is SGHRS and CDR2 YFSETQ. This CDR3 has 15 amino acids.

In DNA, the CDR3 is TGTGCCAGCAGCTTAGAAGGCGGTTCACCCCTCCACTTT. It translates to CASSLEGGSPLHF. The genes are TRBV11-1 and TRBJ1-6, with unresolved D. CDR3 length equals 13 residues. Germline loops: CDR1 SGHAT, CDR2 FQDESV (reference sequence). Trimming shortened V by 1 base and J by 9 bases, and 7 bases separated the two germline ends.

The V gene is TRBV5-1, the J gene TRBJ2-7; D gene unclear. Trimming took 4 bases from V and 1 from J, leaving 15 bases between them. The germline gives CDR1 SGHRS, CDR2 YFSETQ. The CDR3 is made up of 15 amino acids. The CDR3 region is CASSPTEDLSYEQYF. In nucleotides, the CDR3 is TGCGCCAGCAGCCCGACCGAGGACCTATCCTACGAGCAGTACTTC.

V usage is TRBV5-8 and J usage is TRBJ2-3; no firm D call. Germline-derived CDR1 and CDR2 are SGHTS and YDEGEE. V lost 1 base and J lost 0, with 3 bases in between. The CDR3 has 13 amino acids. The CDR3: CASSLPSTDTQYF. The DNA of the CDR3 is TGTGCCAGCAGCTTGCCTAGCACAGATACGCAGTATTTT.

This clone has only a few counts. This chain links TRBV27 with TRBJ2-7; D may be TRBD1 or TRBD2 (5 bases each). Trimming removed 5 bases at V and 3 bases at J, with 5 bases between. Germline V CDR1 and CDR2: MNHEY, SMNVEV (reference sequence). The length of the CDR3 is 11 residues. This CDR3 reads CASSGGYEQYF. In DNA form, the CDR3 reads TGTGCCAGCAGTGGGGGCTACGAGCAGTACTTC.

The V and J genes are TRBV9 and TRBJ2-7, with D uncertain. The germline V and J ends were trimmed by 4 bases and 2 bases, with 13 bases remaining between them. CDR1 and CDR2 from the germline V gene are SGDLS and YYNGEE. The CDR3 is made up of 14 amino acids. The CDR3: CASSRAQSTYEQYF. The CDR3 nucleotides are TGTGCCAGCAGCCGGGCCCAGAGTACCTACGAGCAGTACTTC.

The DNA of the CDR3 is TGTGCCAGCAAATCGGGGGGTGGGCCCCAGCATTTT. Amino acid sequence: CASKSGGGPQHF. The rearrangement joins TRBV27 to TRBJ1-5; perhaps TRBD1 as D (5 bases). V shed 7 bases and J shed 9 bases, with 13 bases lying between them. CDR3 length: 12 amino acids. CDR1 and CDR2 (germline): MNHEY, SMNVEV (reference sequence).

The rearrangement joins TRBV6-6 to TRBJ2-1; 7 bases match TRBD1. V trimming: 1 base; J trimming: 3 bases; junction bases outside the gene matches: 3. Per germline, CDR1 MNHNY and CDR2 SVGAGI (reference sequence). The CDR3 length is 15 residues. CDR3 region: CASSYFGQDYNEQFF. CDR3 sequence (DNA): TGTGCCAGCAGTTACTTCGGACAGGACTACAATGAGCAGTTCTTC.

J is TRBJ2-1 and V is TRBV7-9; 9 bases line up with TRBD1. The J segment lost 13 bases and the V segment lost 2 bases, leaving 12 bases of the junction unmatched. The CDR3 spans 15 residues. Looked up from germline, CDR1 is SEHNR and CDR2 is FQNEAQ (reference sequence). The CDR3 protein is CASSLTAGTGNGQFF. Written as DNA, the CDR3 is TGTGCCAGCAGCTTAACAGCGGGGACAGGGAACGGACAGTTCTTC.